This entry lists 12 T cell receptor beta chains sequenced from one sample in a study of shared clonotypes between healthy human individuals. Here immunoSEQ multiplex PCR was the method, and the copy in TCRdb shows in-frame clones only, minus some. The repertoire holds over 2 million clones, with about nine tenths as singletons. The sample taken for sequencing was naive CD4+ T cells from PBMCs. Subset noted: CD45RA+ positively selected. These TCRs come from a man between 18 and 29 years old in good health. Some clones in this sample may be carry-over from other donors' samples.

The chain couples TRBV18 to TRBJ2-5, with TRBD1 matching 7 bases. The CDR3 runs 15 residues. The junction had 10 bases not matched to a gene; V was cut back by 5 bases and J by 4 bases. Germline V CDR1 and CDR2: KGHSH, LQKENI. The CDR3 reads CASSWTTGNRETQYF. CDR3 in DNA: TGTGCCAGCTCATGGACGACAGGGAACAGAGAGACCCAGTACTTC.

V and J are TRBV4-1 and TRBJ1-2; possibly TRBD1 for D (5 bases). The germline V gene encodes CDR1 MGHRA and CDR2 YSYEKL. CDR3 length: 17 residues. Trimming shortened V by 0 bases and J by 4 bases, and 18 bases separated the two germline ends. The CDR3 protein is CASSQDGDRRGIYGYTF. The CDR3, as DNA: TGCGCCAGCAGCCAAGATGGGGACCGCCGGGGGATCTATGGCTACACCTTC.

The chain employs TRBV7-9 and TRBJ2-1, with D possibly being TRBD2 (5 bases). Trimming stripped 1 base from V and 6 bases from J, with 10 bases between. The CDR3 extends over 14 amino acids. Germline V gives CDR1 SEHNR, CDR2 FQNEAQ (reference sequence). DNA for the CDR3: TGTGCCAGCAGCTTAGTGGGGAGCACCAATGAGCAGTTCTTC. This translates into CASSLVGSTNEQFF.

A remark on this clone: Germline is not matched at one junction end, which may reflect a read error. This chain links TRBV28 with TRBJ2-1, with 10 bases aligning to TRBD1. The V gene's germline CDR1 is MDHEN and CDR2 SYDVKM. The CDR3 totals 12 residues. The CDR3 sequence is CASSLRGQGILF. In DNA form, the CDR3 reads TGTGCCAGCAGTTTAAGGGGACAGGGGATCCTCTTC. Full variable domain (outside the CDR3, taken from reference TRBV28 and TRBJ2-1): DVKVTQSSRYLVKRTGEKVFLECVQDMDHENMFWYRQDPGLGLRLIYFSYDVKMKEKGDIPEGYSVSREKKERFSLILESASTNQTSMYLCASSLRGQGILFGPGTRLTVL.

The V call is TRBV4-3, the J call TRBJ2-3; D is undetermined. CDR3 length: 16 residues. From germline, CDR1 is LGHNA and CDR2 YSLEER. Trimming shortened V by 0 bases and J by 0 bases, and 10 bases separated the two germline ends. CDR3 sequence reads: CASSQDGPPSTDTQYF. In nucleotides, the CDR3 is TGCGCCAGCAGCCAAGATGGTCCCCCTAGCACAGATACGCAGTATTTT.

The J gene is TRBJ2-7, the V gene TRBV5-4; 10 nucleotides match TRBD2. CDR1 is SGHNT, CDR2 YYREEE, per germline (reference sequence). The CDR3 contains 15 residues. V lost 3 bases and J lost 5; bases outside the gene matches: 8. CDR3 loop: CASSSQGLAYHEQYF. The CDR3 nucleotides read TGTGCCAGCAGCTCCCAGGGACTAGCGTACCACGAGCAGTACTTC.

J is TRBJ2-5 and V is TRBV11-2; TRBD2 agrees at 16 bases. The V gene's germline CDR1 is SGHAT and CDR2 FQNNGV. With 5 bases clipped from V and 5 bases from J, the junction kept 8 bases outside the gene matches. This CDR3 spans 17 amino acids. The CDR3 DNA reads TGTGCCAGCAGCCCGGGACTAGCGGGAGGGACGTGGGAGACCCAGTACTTC. It yields the protein CASSPGLAGGTWETQYF.

CDR3 nucleotide sequence: TGCGCCAGCAGCCACCTGACTAGCGGACAAGAGACCCAGTACTTC. This gives the protein CASSHLTSGQETQYF. This sequence joins TRBV4-1 and TRBJ2-5; 9 positions agree with TRBD2. The V segment lost 3 bases and the J segment 2 bases; nucleotides outside the gene matches: 4. The CDR3 has 15 amino acids. The V gene's germline CDR1 is MGHRA and CDR2 YSYEKL.

This clone was seen only once. V and J are TRBV6-6 and TRBJ2-7; D unclear. The germline V gene encodes CDR1 MNHNY and CDR2 SVGAGI (reference sequence). Between the trimmed V and J ends, which lost 1 base and 1 base, there was a span of 11 bases. This CDR3 spans 15 amino acids. DNA of the CDR3: TGTGCCAGCAGTTACTACATCAGGCATTCCTACGAGCAGTACTTC. As protein: CASSYYIRHSYEQYF.

The rearrangement uses TRBV18 and TRBJ2-7, with D possibly matching TRBD1 (8 bases). Per germline, CDR1 KGHSH and CDR2 LQKENI. This CDR3 region has 14 residues. V was trimmed by 6 bases and J by 6 bases, leaving 18 bases between them. The chain's CDR3 is CASSPTGGDSEQYF. CDR3 nucleotides: TGTGCCAGCTCCCCCACAGGGGGGGATTCCGAGCAGTACTTC.

The rearrangement links TRBV28 to TRBJ2-1, with TRBD2 identical over 8 bases. The germline V gene encodes CDR1 MDHEN and CDR2 SYDVKM. The CDR3 totals 15 residues. V shed 7 bases and J 0 bases; nucleotides not matched to a gene: 5. In DNA, the CDR3 is TGTGCCAGCACCTACGCGGGAGGCTCCTACAATGAGCAGTTCTTC. Residues: CASTYAGGSYNEQFF.

This rearrangement joins TRBV7-9 to TRBJ2-7, with D unresolved. The germline V gene encodes CDR1 SEHNR and CDR2 FQNEAQ (reference sequence). Trimming removed 0 bases from V and 3 bases from J, with 12 bases in between. The CDR3 has 15 amino acids. The chain's CDR3 is CASSLAVELRYEQYF. The CDR3 DNA follows: TGTGCCAGCAGCTTAGCGGTTGAGTTGCGCTACGAGCAGTACTTC.